This T cell receptor beta chain emerged from a study of T-cell reconstitution after alpha-beta-depleted transplantation in children. This sample's TCRbeta library carried unique molecular identifier barcodes. TCRdb reprocessed the PCR reads via MiXCR and lists one record per CDR3 protein. The data show around 600,000 distinct CDR3 sequences, about 10% seen once. J lost 8 bases, V lost 8 bases, and 16 bases had no gene match. In germline, CDR1 is MNHEY, CDR2 SVGEGT. The CDR3 sequence is 16 residues long. This clonotype was recorded a few times. Sample: PBMCs from the stem cell graft donor, taken from the stem cell graft. The sequence was collected from a human donor who donated a stem cell graft to a child with acute myeloid leukemia. V is TRBV6-2 or TRBV6-3 and J is TRBJ2-1; 9 bases fit TRBD2. As DNA, the CDR3 is TGTGCCAGCGCACTGGCGGGAGGGCCTAGGAGCTATGAGCAGTTCTTC. Protein: CASALAGGPRSYEQFF.